These T cell receptor beta chains were read from a single sample in a study of shared clonotypes between healthy human individuals. Profiling relied on immunoSEQ multiplex PCR, and the TCRdb table lists in-frame clones only, not all of them. The sample comprises about 2 million clones, 90% to 95% of which are singletons, and roughly 0.13% rests with the top ten. The sequencing input was naive CD4+ T cells sorted from blood. The receptor source for this set is a young man in good health. Both conserved end residues are part of each CDR3. D genes are given only for firm matches. Size tells how often a clone was seen (once, few, many) or the class of an expanded clone, and some rows leave it out.

v_call: TRBV6-5; j_call: TRBJ2-7; d_call: TRBD1; clone_size: NA; cdr3_aa: CASSYSGQGVYEQYF; cdr3_nt: TGTGCCAGCAGTTACTCCGGACAGGGGGTGTACGAGCAGTACTTC
v_call: TRBV10-3; j_call: TRBJ2-7; d_call: NA; clone_size: NA; cdr3_aa: CAISENHIQSLQGARYEQYF; cdr3_nt: TGTGCCATCAGTGAGAACCATATTCAATCCCTCCAGGGCGCCAGATACGAGCAGTACTTC
v_call: TRBV7-9; j_call: TRBJ2-3; d_call: NA; clone_size: NA; cdr3_aa: CASSLKPGSISDTQYF; cdr3_nt: TGTGCCAGCAGCTTAAAACCCGGGAGTATCTCAGATACGCAGTATTTT
v_call: TRBV6-1; j_call: TRBJ2-7; d_call: NA; clone_size: NA; cdr3_aa: CASRRPDPSYEQYF; cdr3_nt: TGTGCCAGCAGACGGCCGGACCCTTCCTACGAGCAGTACTTC
v_call: TRBV7-8; j_call: TRBJ2-7; d_call: TRBD1; clone_size: NA; cdr3_aa: CASSSAGGTGRPYEQYF; cdr3_nt: TGTGCCAGCAGCTCCGCAGGGGGGACAGGCCGTCCCTACGAGCAGTACTTC
v_call: TRBV10-2; j_call: TRBJ1-1; d_call: NA; clone_size: NA; cdr3_aa: CASSESSFADTRNTEAFF; cdr3_nt: TGCGCCAGCAGTGAGTCGAGCTTTGCCGACACCCGGAACACTGAAGCTTTCTTT
v_call: TRBV7-6; j_call: TRBJ2-7; d_call: TRBD1; clone_size: NA; cdr3_aa: CASSLGGTASSYEQYF; cdr3_nt: TGTGCCAGCAGCTTAGGTGGGACAGCTAGTTCCTACGAGCAGTACTTC
v_call: TRBV10-3; j_call: TRBJ2-3; d_call: TRBD2; clone_size: NA; cdr3_aa: CAIRLAGSTDTQYF; cdr3_nt: TGTGCCATCAGGTTAGCGGGAAGCACAGATACGCAGTATTTT
v_call: TRBV25-1; j_call: TRBJ1-6; d_call: NA; clone_size: few; cdr3_aa: CASSDTGHSPLHF; cdr3_nt: TGTGCCAGCAGTGATACAGGGCATTCACCCCTCCACTTT
v_call: TRBV5-1; j_call: TRBJ2-1; d_call: NA; clone_size: NA; cdr3_aa: CASSSSGRDEQFF; cdr3_nt: TGCGCCAGCAGCTCCTCAGGGCGGGATGAGCAGTTCTTC
v_call: TRBV7-9; j_call: TRBJ1-3; d_call: NA; clone_size: NA; cdr3_aa: CAGGLMGSGNTIYF; cdr3_nt: TGTGCCGGAGGTTTGATGGGGTCTGGAAACACCATATATTTT
v_call: TRBV10-3; j_call: TRBJ1-1; d_call: NA; clone_size: NA; cdr3_aa: CAIRDAIMISEAFF; cdr3_nt: TGTGCCATCAGAGACGCCATAATGATAAGTGAAGCTTTCTTT
v_call: TRBV7-3; j_call: TRBJ2-2; d_call: NA; clone_size: NA; cdr3_aa: CASSLNSGPNTGELFF; cdr3_nt: TGTGCCAGCAGCTTAAACTCGGGGCCGAACACCGGGGAGCTGTTTTTT
v_call: TRBV7-9; j_call: TRBJ2-1; d_call: NA; clone_size: NA; cdr3_aa: CASSLVGGAPLQFF; cdr3_nt: TGTGCCAGCAGCTTAGTGGGGGGTGCCCCGCTACAGTTCTTC
v_call: TRBV5-8; j_call: TRBJ2-5; d_call: TRBD1; clone_size: NA; cdr3_aa: CASSLAQTGVGQETQYF; cdr3_nt: TGTGCCAGCAGCTTGGCCCAGACAGGGGTTGGTCAAGAGACCCAGTACTTC
v_call: TRBV11-2; j_call: TRBJ1-3; d_call: NA; clone_size: once; cdr3_aa: CASSLRFGRGNTIYF; cdr3_nt: TGTGCCAGCAGCTTAAGGTTTGGGCGGGGAAACACCATATATTTT
v_call: TRBV7-2; j_call: TRBJ1-5; d_call: NA; clone_size: many; cdr3_aa: CASSPSRGDNQPQHF; cdr3_nt: TGTGCCAGCAGCCCGAGCCGGGGCGACAATCAGCCCCAGCATTTT
v_call: TRBV5-1; j_call: TRBJ2-2; d_call: TRBD2; clone_size: NA; cdr3_aa: CASSLEGTSGRRTGELFF; cdr3_nt: TGCGCCAGCAGCTTGGAGGGCACTAGCGGGAGACGGACCGGGGAGCTGTTTTTT
v_call: TRBV18; j_call: TRBJ2-1; d_call: TRBD2; clone_size: NA; cdr3_aa: CASSPPPAGDGEQFF; cdr3_nt: TGTGCCAGCTCACCCCCACCGGCGGGGGACGGTGAGCAGTTCTTC
v_call: TRBV4-3; j_call: TRBJ1-5; d_call: NA; clone_size: NA; cdr3_aa: CASSQDVGTNQPQHF; cdr3_nt: TGCGCCAGCAGCCAAGATGTAGGGACAAATCAGCCCCAGCATTTT
v_call: TRBV5-1; j_call: TRBJ1-5; d_call: NA; clone_size: NA; cdr3_aa: CASSLSSGNNQPQHF; cdr3_nt: TGCGCCAGCAGCTTGTCAAGCGGGAACAATCAGCCCCAGCATTTT
v_call: TRBV28; j_call: TRBJ2-3; d_call: NA; clone_size: NA; cdr3_aa: CASSSAGPSGDRTDTQYF; cdr3_nt: TGTGCCAGCAGTTCGGCCGGACCATCGGGGGATCGCACAGATACGCAGTATTTT
v_call: TRBV18; j_call: TRBJ2-7; d_call: TRBD1; clone_size: NA; cdr3_aa: CASSSGTGTYEQYF; cdr3_nt: TGTGCCAGCTCGTCCGGGACAGGGACCTACGAGCAGTACTTC
v_call: TRBV30; j_call: TRBJ2-3; d_call: NA; clone_size: NA; cdr3_aa: CAWSVLGPTDTQYF; cdr3_nt: TGTGCCTGGAGTGTACTGGGACCTACAGATACGCAGTATTTT
v_call: TRBV4-1; j_call: TRBJ2-2; d_call: NA; clone_size: once; cdr3_aa: CASSQERVGLAGELFF; cdr3_nt: TGCGCCAGCAGCCAAGAGAGGGTAGGGTTGGCCGGGGAGCTGTTTTTT
v_call: TRBV30; j_call: TRBJ1-2; d_call: NA; clone_size: NA; cdr3_aa: CAWDTRANYGYTF; cdr3_nt: TGTGCCTGGGACACGAGAGCTAACTATGGCTACACCTTC
v_call: TRBV9; j_call: TRBJ2-7; d_call: TRBD2; clone_size: NA; cdr3_aa: CASSVGGLVSEQYF; cdr3_nt: TGTGCCAGCAGCGTAGGGGGACTAGTCTCCGAGCAGTACTTC
v_call: TRBV5-8; j_call: TRBJ2-1; d_call: TRBD2; clone_size: NA; cdr3_aa: CASSLWLAGGRLEQFF; cdr3_nt: TGTGCCAGCAGCTTGTGGCTAGCGGGAGGTAGGCTTGAGCAGTTCTTC
v_call: TRBV6-1; j_call: TRBJ1-4; d_call: TRBD1; clone_size: NA; cdr3_aa: CASNPGQGGKLFF; cdr3_nt: TGTGCCAGCAATCCGGGACAGGGGGGAAAACTGTTTTTT
v_call: TRBV5-1; j_call: TRBJ2-7; d_call: TRBD1; clone_size: NA; cdr3_aa: CASSSRTGGDEQYF; cdr3_nt: TGCGCCAGCAGCTCCCGGACAGGGGGCGACGAGCAGTACTTC
v_call: TRBV5-6; j_call: TRBJ1-6; d_call: TRBD1; clone_size: NA; cdr3_aa: CASSHRQGNSPLHF; cdr3_nt: TGTGCCAGCAGCCACCGACAGGGAAATTCACCCCTCCACTTT
v_call: TRBV7-9; j_call: TRBJ2-1; d_call: TRBD1; clone_size: NA; cdr3_aa: CASSQEQGIGVNEQFF; cdr3_nt: TGTGCCAGCAGCCAGGAACAGGGGATTGGCGTCAATGAGCAGTTCTTC
v_call: TRBV6-1; j_call: TRBJ2-3; d_call: TRBD2; clone_size: NA; cdr3_aa: CASLLAGGDTQYF; cdr3_nt: TGTGCCAGCCTACTAGCGGGGGGGGATACGCAGTATTTT
v_call: TRBV29-1; j_call: TRBJ2-3; d_call: NA; clone_size: NA; cdr3_aa: CSVEDMSPESASTQYF; cdr3_nt: TGCAGCGTTGAAGATATGAGTCCAGAGTCCGCTTCCACGCAGTATTTT
v_call: TRBV5-4; j_call: TRBJ1-4; d_call: NA; clone_size: NA; cdr3_aa: CASSSTGLNEKLFF; cdr3_nt: TGTGCCAGCAGCTCTACAGGCCTTAATGAAAAACTGTTTTTT
v_call: TRBV21-1; j_call: TRBJ2-7; d_call: NA; clone_size: NA; cdr3_aa: CASSKGDRLYEQYF; cdr3_nt: TGTGCCAGCAGCAAAGGGGACAGACTCTACGAGCAGTACTTC
v_call: TRBV6-5; j_call: TRBJ2-7; d_call: TRBD2; clone_size: NA; cdr3_aa: CASGEGYEQYF; cdr3_nt: TGTGCCAGCGGGGAGGGCTACGAGCAGTACTTC
v_call: TRBV6-6; j_call: TRBJ1-5; d_call: TRBD1; clone_size: NA; cdr3_aa: CASSHRQGDSNQPQHF; cdr3_nt: TGTGCCAGCAGTCATCGACAGGGGGATAGCAATCAGCCCCAGCATTTT
v_call: TRBV2; j_call: TRBJ1-1; d_call: NA; clone_size: NA; cdr3_aa: CASVSGNGLSTEAFF; cdr3_nt: TGTGCCAGCGTCTCAGGGAACGGGCTGAGCACTGAAGCTTTCTTT
v_call: TRBV25-1; j_call: TRBJ2-5; d_call: NA; clone_size: NA; cdr3_aa: CASSEAVSQETQYF; cdr3_nt: TGTGCCAGCAGTGAGGCCGTATCACAAGAGACCCAGTACTTC
v_call: TRBV18; j_call: TRBJ2-7; d_call: TRBD1; clone_size: many; cdr3_aa: CASSQAGQGMNEQYF; cdr3_nt: TGTGCCAGCTCACAAGCCGGACAGGGAATGAACGAGCAGTACTTC
v_call: TRBV15; j_call: TRBJ1-4; d_call: NA; clone_size: NA; cdr3_aa: CATSRQQTTNEKLFF; cdr3_nt: TGTGCCACCAGCAGACAGCAAACAACTAATGAAAAACTGTTTTTT
v_call: TRBV4-1; j_call: TRBJ1-1; d_call: TRBD1; clone_size: NA; cdr3_aa: CASSHTGGKYTEAFF; cdr3_nt: TGCGCCAGCAGCCACACAGGGGGCAAATACACTGAAGCTTTCTTT
v_call: TRBV4-1; j_call: TRBJ2-7; d_call: TRBD1; clone_size: NA; cdr3_aa: CASSQLGTGGYEQYF; cdr3_nt: TGCGCCAGCAGCCAACTCGGGACAGGGGGTTACGAGCAGTACTTC
v_call: TRBV19; j_call: TRBJ1-2; d_call: TRBD1; clone_size: once; cdr3_aa: CASSIGTANYGYTF; cdr3_nt: TGTGCCAGTAGTATCGGGACAGCCAACTATGGCTACACCTTC
v_call: TRBV7-2; j_call: TRBJ2-2; d_call: NA; clone_size: NA; cdr3_aa: CASTPEGTGELFF; cdr3_nt: TGTGCCAGCACCCCAGAAGGGACCGGGGAGCTGTTTTTT
v_call: TRBV2; j_call: TRBJ2-5; d_call: NA; clone_size: NA; cdr3_aa: CASIREDSSGETQYF; cdr3_nt: TGTGCCAGCATTCGTGAAGACAGCTCCGGGGAGACCCAGTACTTC
v_call: TRBV18; j_call: TRBJ2-3; d_call: NA; clone_size: NA; cdr3_aa: CASSLSVDTQYF; cdr3_nt: TGTGCCAGCTCACTGTCGGTAGATACGCAGTATTTT
v_call: TRBV25-1; j_call: TRBJ1-2; d_call: NA; clone_size: NA; cdr3_aa: CASSANTFSGYTF; cdr3_nt: TGTGCCAGCAGTGCCAATACCTTCTCTGGCTACACCTTC
v_call: TRBV30; j_call: TRBJ2-5; d_call: NA; clone_size: NA; cdr3_aa: CACRAVQETQYF; cdr3_nt: TGTGCCTGCCGGGCAGTACAAGAGACCCAGTACTTC
v_call: TRBV10-2; j_call: TRBJ2-5; d_call: TRBD1; clone_size: NA; cdr3_aa: CASSEGGQRETQYF; cdr3_nt: TGCGCCAGCAGTGAGGGGGGACAGAGGGAGACCCAGTACTTC
v_call: TRBV5-1; j_call: TRBJ2-2; d_call: NA; clone_size: NA; cdr3_aa: CASSPSTRSNTGELFF; cdr3_nt: TGCGCCAGCAGCCCGTCAACCAGAAGTAACACCGGGGAGCTGTTTTTT
v_call: TRBV4-1; j_call: TRBJ1-4; d_call: NA; clone_size: NA; cdr3_aa: CASSQDRIGNEKLFF; cdr3_nt: TGCGCCAGCAGCCAAGATAGGATAGGGAATGAAAAACTGTTTTTT
v_call: TRBV28; j_call: TRBJ1-2; d_call: NA; clone_size: NA; cdr3_aa: CASRVYREGGYTF; cdr3_nt: TGTGCCAGCAGGGTATACAGGGAGGGAGGCTACACCTTC
v_call: TRBV20-1; j_call: TRBJ1-2; d_call: NA; clone_size: NA; cdr3_aa: CSAYYYGYTF; cdr3_nt: TGCAGTGCGTATTACTATGGCTACACCTTC
v_call: TRBV4-3; j_call: TRBJ2-2; d_call: NA; clone_size: NA; cdr3_aa: CASSQGQLTGELFF; cdr3_nt: TGCGCCAGCAGCCAAGGGCAGCTCACCGGGGAGCTGTTTTTT
v_call: TRBV4-1; j_call: TRBJ2-1; d_call: NA; clone_size: NA; cdr3_aa: CASSQDRRREQFF; cdr3_nt: TGCGCCAGCAGCCAAGATAGACGAAGGGAGCAGTTCTTC
v_call: TRBV11-2; j_call: TRBJ1-2; d_call: NA; clone_size: NA; cdr3_aa: CASSPSGYGYTF; cdr3_nt: TGTGCCAGCAGCCCCTCAGGATATGGCTACACCTTC
v_call: TRBV7-8; j_call: TRBJ2-7; d_call: TRBD2; clone_size: NA; cdr3_aa: CASISGSGYEQYF; cdr3_nt: TGTGCCAGCATAAGCGGGAGCGGCTACGAGCAGTACTTC
v_call: TRBV18; j_call: TRBJ2-7; d_call: TRBD1; clone_size: NA; cdr3_aa: CASSQGAQPYEQYF; cdr3_nt: TGTGCCAGCTCACAGGGGGCGCAGCCCTACGAGCAGTACTTC